These T cell receptor beta chains were read from a single sample in a study of technical replicates of blood from a handful of donors. Sequencing used immunoSEQ multiplex PCR; TCRdb keeps in-frame clones, though not all of them. The sample has around 70,000 clones, about 94% seen once. Sample: T cells isolated from PBMCs. The receptor source for this set is a human donor in good health. Each CDR3 is given with its conserved first and last residue. A D gene is named only where the DNA matches it firmly. For some rows the clone size is stated as once, few or many, or as a class when expanded; others skip it.

D gene	V gene	J gene	clone size	CDR3 protein	CDR3 DNA
TRBD1	TRBV7-9	TRBJ1-3	.	CASSGTDSGNTIYF	TGTGCCAGCAGTGGGACAGACTCTGGAAACACCATATATTTT
.	TRBV5-1	TRBJ1-5	once	CASSLDSGINQPQHF	TGCGCCAGCAGCTTGGATTCAGGCATCAATCAGCCCCAGCATTTT
TRBD2	TRBV2	TRBJ2-4	.	CATKREGLDIQYF	TGTGCCACCAAGCGGGAGGGCCTTGACATTCAGTACTTC
.	TRBV27	TRBJ1-1	.	CASSLGGGMNTEAFF	TGTGCCAGCAGTTTAGGGGGAGGCATGAACACTGAAGCTTTCTTT
.	TRBV5-5	TRBJ1-1	.	CASSSYWGDAEAFF	TGTGCCAGCAGCTCCTACTGGGGGGATGCTGAAGCTTTCTTT
TRBD2	TRBV7-2	TRBJ2-7	.	CASSLAREVSEQYF	TGTGCCAGCAGCTTAGCGCGGGAGGTGTCCGAGCAGTACTTC
.	TRBV7-2	TRBJ1-3	.	CASSLARETNTIYF	TGTGCCAGCAGCTTAGCCCGGGAGACAAACACCATATATTTT
TRBD2	TRBV7-6	TRBJ2-1	.	CASSLAHGAGAYNEQFF	TGTGCCAGCAGCTTAGCGCACGGAGCGGGAGCTTACAATGAGCAGTTCTTC
TRBD1	TRBV5-1	TRBJ1-2	.	CASSLSPPGQGYYGYTF	TGCGCCAGCAGCTTAAGCCCACCGGGACAGGGGTATTATGGCTACACCTTC
.	TRBV19	TRBJ1-5	.	CASSIRDILNQPQHF	TGTGCCAGTAGTATCCGGGACATCCTGAATCAGCCCCAGCATTTT
TRBD1	TRBV30	TRBJ1-5	.	CAWSRDSHIQPQHF	TGTGCCTGGAGTCGGGACAGCCATATTCAGCCCCAGCATTTT
.	TRBV14	TRBJ2-7	.	CASSWAVTYEQYF	TGTGCCAGCAGCTGGGCCGTGACCTACGAGCAGTACTTC
.	TRBV27	TRBJ1-2	.	CASSLDQGKGYTF	TGTGCCAGCAGTTTAGATCAGGGGAAAGGCTACACCTTC
.	TRBV9	TRBJ1-2	.	CASSFTGIDGYTF	TGTGCCAGCAGCTTTACAGGGATAGATGGCTACACCTTC
TRBD2	TRBV11-2	TRBJ2-5	.	CASSSSGRGETQYF	TGTGCCAGCAGTTCTAGCGGGAGGGGAGAGACCCAGTACTTC
.	TRBV30	TRBJ2-7	.	CAWSRGGYEQYF	TGTGCCTGGAGTAGGGGGGGGTACGAGCAGTACTTC
TRBD1	TRBV6-5	TRBJ1-2	.	CATWTGTYGYTF	TGTGCCACGTGGACAGGGACTTATGGCTACACCTTC
.	TRBV29-1	TRBJ1-2	.	CSVDLTDNYGYTF	TGCAGCGTTGATCTGACAGATAACTATGGCTACACCTTC
.	TRBV6-1	TRBJ1-5	.	CASSERRQPRGNQPQHF	TGTGCCAGCAGTGAAAGGCGGCAGCCGAGGGGCAATCAGCCCCAGCATTTT
.	TRBV11-2	TRBJ1-5	.	CASSIQRLGPQHF	TGTGCCAGCAGCATTCAGCGGCTAGGGCCCCAGCATTTT
TRBD1	TRBV6-5	TRBJ1-2	.	CASSRDRENQYGYTF	TGTGCCAGCAGCCGTGACAGGGAAAATCAATATGGCTACACCTTC
.	TRBV9	TRBJ2-7	.	CASSTTTGPFYEQYF	TGTGCCAGCAGCACCACCACAGGGCCATTCTACGAGCAGTACTTC
.	TRBV20-1	TRBJ1-2	.	CSASGVYGYTF	TGCAGTGCCTCAGGGGTCTATGGCTACACCTTC
TRBD1	TRBV7-8	TRBJ2-2	.	CASSLVSGTASGGELFF	TGTGCCAGCAGCTTAGTCTCCGGGACAGCCTCCGGCGGGGAGCTGTTTTTT